In this sample, the clone carrying this TCR beta chain turned up once. The antigen remains unidentified. The sample is drawn from a study of CD8 T cells in ankylosing spondylitis. Study-wide results and limits: Clones tied to disease were said to be significantly enriched in matched ankylosing spondylitis synovial fluid. Disease-linked clones bore a CD8+ phenotype, appearing relatively rarely in peripheral blood. A subset of motif variants has previously been described in the synovial fluid and blood of reactive arthritis.

J lost 3 bases, V lost 0 bases, and 7 bases had no gene match. The V gene's germline CDR1 is DFQATT and CDR2 SNEGSKA (reference sequence). The CDR3 has 15 amino acids. Preparation of TCR beta libraries was done by quantitative 5'-RACE with molecular barcodes. TCRdb re-called the 5' RACE reads through MiXCR, storing one row per CDR3 protein. The sample has 150,000 to 200,000 distinct CDR3 sequences, approximately 10% seen once. The TCR was taken from a male donor with ankylosing spondylitis or in good health (not recorded which). This chain links TRBV20-1 with TRBJ2-5; 7 bases match TRBD2. The specimen was blood, either unsorted or a sorted T cell fraction (not recorded which). DNA for the CDR3: TGCAGTGCTAGAGATTCGCAAGCGGGAAAAGAGACCCAGTACTTC. Encoded protein: CSARDSQAGKETQYF.